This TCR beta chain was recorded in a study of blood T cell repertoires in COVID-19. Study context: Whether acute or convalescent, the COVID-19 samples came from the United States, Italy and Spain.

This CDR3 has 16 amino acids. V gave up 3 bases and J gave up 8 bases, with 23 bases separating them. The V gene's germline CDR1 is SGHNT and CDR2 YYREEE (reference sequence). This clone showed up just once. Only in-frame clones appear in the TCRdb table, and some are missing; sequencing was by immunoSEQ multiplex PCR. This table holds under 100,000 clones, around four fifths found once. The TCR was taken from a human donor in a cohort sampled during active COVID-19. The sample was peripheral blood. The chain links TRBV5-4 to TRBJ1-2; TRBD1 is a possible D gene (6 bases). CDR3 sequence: CASSSPLGRGSYGYTF. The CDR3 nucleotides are TGTGCCAGCAGCTCTCCGTTGGGCAGGGGATCCTACGGCTACACCTTC.